Listed below are T cell receptor beta chains from one sample, sequenced in a study of shared clonotypes between healthy human individuals. Assay used: immunoSEQ multiplex PCR; TCRdb lists only in-frame clones, some missing. Here the sample spans millions of clones, roughly 95% being singletons. Sequencing was carried out using naive CD4+ T cells sorted from blood. All receptors come from a man between 18 and 29 years old in good health. The CDR3 runs from the conserved cysteine through the conserved F or W. D genes are given only for firm matches. Only some rows state a clone size, as once, few, many or a class for expanded clones.

TRBV25-1	15	NA	TRBJ2-5	NA	TGTGCCAGCAGTGAATATGGTCCGGGGACGGAGACCCAGTACTTC	CASSEYGPGTETQYF
TRBV9	14	NA	TRBJ1-4	NA	TGTGCCAGCAGCGACCGGGCCCAAAATGAAAAACTGTTTTTT	CASSDRAQNEKLFF
TRBV5-1	15	TRBD2	TRBJ2-2	NA	TGCGCCAGCAAGGAGCAGCGGGGGAACACCGGGGAGCTGTTTTTT	CASKEQRGNTGELFF
TRBV7-2	15	TRBD1	TRBJ1-2	NA	TGTGCCAGCAGCTTAGGGCGGACAGGGTATAATGGCTACACCTTC	CASSLGRTGYNGYTF
TRBV5-4	15	TRBD2	TRBJ2-1	NA	TGTGCCAGCAGGCCCGGGACTACTTCCTACAATGAGCAGTTCTTC	CASRPGTTSYNEQFF
TRBV10-3	13	NA	TRBJ2-7	NA	TGTGCCATCACAGGGGGGACCTCCTACGAGCAGTACTTC	CAITGGTSYEQYF
TRBV5-6	13	NA	TRBJ2-7	NA	TGTGCCAGCAGCCTAGCGGCAGGGGACGAGCAGTACTTC	CASSLAAGDEQYF
TRBV5-6	15	TRBD1	TRBJ1-6	NA	TGTGCCAGCAGCTTGGCGGACAGGGAAACTTCACCCCTCCACTTT	CASSLADRETSPLHF
TRBV4-1	18	TRBD1	TRBJ1-4	NA	TGCGCCAGCAGCCAACCGGGACAGGGGGCGAATCAAGGTGAAAAACTGTTTTTT	CASSQPGQGANQGEKLFF
TRBV9	15	TRBD1	TRBJ1-4	NA	TGTGCCAGCAGCGCCCAGACAGGGGTAAATGAAAAACTGTTTTTT	CASSAQTGVNEKLFF
TRBV10-3	13	NA	TRBJ2-2	NA	TGTGCCATCAGCTATATCACCTTTGGGGAGCTGTTTTTT	CAISYITFGELFF
TRBV4-1	13	NA	TRBJ1-1	NA	TGCGCCAGCAGGGCACAGGAGAACACTGAAGCTTTCTTT	CASRAQENTEAFF
TRBV11-2	15	TRBD1	TRBJ2-7	NA	TGTGCCAGCAGCTTAGTTGGGACAGGGACCTACGAGCAGTACTTC	CASSLVGTGTYEQYF
TRBV5-4	14	TRBD1	TRBJ2-7	NA	TGTGCCAGCAGCACCGGACAGGGACCTTACGAGCAGTACTTC	CASSTGQGPYEQYF
TRBV6-5	13	NA	TRBJ1-2	NA	TGTGCCAGCAGTCGCCTGGGACAAGATGGCTACACCTTC	CASSRLGQDGYTF
TRBV5-4	14	TRBD2	TRBJ2-2	NA	TGTGCCAGCAGGGCGGGAGATCGCACCGGGGAGCTGTTTTTT	CASRAGDRTGELFF
TRBV27	14	NA	TRBJ2-4	NA	TGTGCCAGCAGTTTGCTGGCGTCCAAAAACATTCAGTACTTC	CASSLLASKNIQYF
TRBV19	15	NA	TRBJ2-2	NA	TGTGCCAGTAGTATGGCAGGATCGAACACCGGGGAGCTGTTTTTT	CASSMAGSNTGELFF
TRBV12-5	15	NA	TRBJ1-6	NA	TGTGCTAGTGGGAGGGGGACCTCCTATAATTCACCCCTCCACTTT	CASGRGTSYNSPLHF
TRBV4-3	18	NA	TRBJ1-1	NA	TGCGCCAGCAGCCAAGATGGTAGTTTAGGGGCTAGGGACACTGAAGCTTTCTTT	CASSQDGSLGARDTEAFF
TRBV6-5	15	NA	TRBJ2-2	once	TGTGCCAGCAGTCACTACCGAGGTCCCCGCGGGGAGCTGTTTTTT	CASSHYRGPRGELFF
TRBV7-2	15	NA	TRBJ1-3	NA	TGTGCCAGCAGCTTAGCGTGGGGTTCTGGAAACACCATATATTTT	CASSLAWGSGNTIYF
TRBV6-1	14	NA	TRBJ1-5	NA	TGTGCCAGCAGTCCCGACACCATAAGGGGGGCCCAGCATTTT	CASSPDTIRGAQHF
TRBV7-2	16	NA	TRBJ2-3	NA	TGTGCCAGCAGCTTAGTGGCGGTCGGGAGCACAGATACGCAGTATTTT	CASSLVAVGSTDTQYF
TRBV27	15	TRBD2	TRBJ2-1	NA	TGTGCCAGCAGGATAGCTAGCGGGCCTTACAATGAGCAGTTCTTC	CASRIASGPYNEQFF
TRBV2	17	TRBD1	TRBJ2-2	NA	TGTGCCAGCAGTGCCCCCGGACAGGGATCTTCTACCGGGGAGCTGTTTTTT	CASSAPGQGSSTGELFF
TRBV7-7	13	TRBD2	TRBJ2-1	NA	TGTGCTAGCAGCTTAGGGATAGCGGGAGTTCTGTTCTTC	CASSLGIAGVLFF
TRBV10-3	15	NA	TRBJ2-1	NA	TGTGCCATCAGTTCGCGAGTAAACTCCTACAATGAGCAGTTCTTC	CAISSRVNSYNEQFF
TRBV29-1	11	NA	TRBJ1-3	NA	TGCAGCGTTGAAGATGGAAACACCATATATTTT	CSVEDGNTIYF
TRBV19	11	TRBD1	TRBJ2-7	NA	TGTGCCAGTAGCGACAGGGACGAGCAGTACTTC	CASSDRDEQYF
TRBV7-7	15	NA	TRBJ2-7	NA	TGTGCTAGCACCCAACCCGGACAGTTGGACTACGAGCAGTACTTC	CASTQPGQLDYEQYF
TRBV6-1	14	NA	TRBJ2-7	NA	TGTGCCAGCAAGCCCGGCCAGGGCTCCTACGAGCAGTACTTC	CASKPGQGSYEQYF
TRBV5-1	14	NA	TRBJ1-3	NA	TGCGCCAGCAGCGGGGGGAGCTCTGGAAACACCATATATTTT	CASSGGSSGNTIYF
TRBV7-9	11	NA	TRBJ2-7	many	TGTGCCAGCACGAGGGGATACGAGCAGTACTTC	CASTRGYEQYF
TRBV6-4	14	NA	TRBJ2-3	NA	TGTGCCAGCAGTTCCGATTGGGGCACAGATACGCAGTATTTT	CASSSDWGTDTQYF
TRBV7-8	15	NA	TRBJ2-2	NA	TGTGCCAGCAGCTTAGACGGGGGGCGCTCCGGGGAGCTGTTTTTT	CASSLDGGRSGELFF
TRBV27	15	TRBD1	TRBJ2-5	NA	TGTGCCAGCAGCGGCCGCGACAGGGGGCACGAGACCCAGTACTTC	CASSGRDRGHETQYF
TRBV6-1	15	NA	TRBJ1-5	NA	TGTGCCAGCAGTGCTGCGGTCTATAGCAATCAGCCCCAGCATTTT	CASSAAVYSNQPQHF
TRBV30	18	NA	TRBJ1-1	NA	TGTGCCTGGAGTCGGCCTGGGGTATCCCTAAGGATGAACACTGAAGCTTTCTTT	CAWSRPGVSLRMNTEAFF
TRBV27	13	TRBD1	TRBJ2-5	NA	TGTGCCAGCAGTCTGGACAGGGCCGAGACCCAGTACTTC	CASSLDRAETQYF
TRBV9	15	NA	TRBJ2-5	NA	TGTGCCAGCAGCCAACCCGGACAGCTACAAGAGACCCAGTACTTC	CASSQPGQLQETQYF
TRBV4-1	15	NA	TRBJ1-6	NA	TGCGCCAGCAGCCCGGCTAACAGGGATAATTCACCCCTCCACTTT	CASSPANRDNSPLHF
TRBV5-4	15	NA	TRBJ1-4	NA	TGTGCCAGCAGCCCGAACCAGGGATTTAATGAAAAACTGTTTTTT	CASSPNQGFNEKLFF
TRBV7-2	13	NA	TRBJ1-1	NA	TGTGCCAGCAGCCCCAGGGGTGGGACTGAAGCTTTCTTT	CASSPRGGTEAFF
TRBV6-1	15	TRBD1	TRBJ2-7	NA	TGTGCCAGCAGTGAGCGGGGGACAGGGGTCGCCGAGCAGTACTTC	CASSERGTGVAEQYF
TRBV5-1	15	TRBD1	TRBJ1-1	NA	TGCGCCAGCAGCTGGGGGGACAGCCTGAACACTGAAGCTTTCTTT	CASSWGDSLNTEAFF
TRBV27	15	TRBD2	TRBJ2-7	NA	TGTGCCAGCATGGGGGTCGGAGGGGAGGGCCACGAGCAGTACTTC	CASMGVGGEGHEQYF
TRBV6-1	12	NA	TRBJ2-5	NA	TGTGCCAGCATCGCGGGCCAAGAGACCCAGTACTTC	CASIAGQETQYF
TRBV5-1	15	TRBD2	TRBJ2-3	NA	TGCGCCAGCAGCTTGCAAGCGGGGAGCACAGATACGCAGTATTTT	CASSLQAGSTDTQYF
TRBV10-3	11	NA	TRBJ2-1	once	TGTGCCATGGGGCGGTACAATGAGCAGTTCTTC	CAMGRYNEQFF
TRBV5-1	14	NA	TRBJ2-5	NA	TGCGCCAGCAGCTTCAGGAGGGAATCGGAGACCCAGTACTTC	CASSFRRESETQYF
TRBV4-2	14	TRBD1	TRBJ1-1	NA	TGTGCCAGCAGCTGGGACAGGGGCGGCACTGAAGCTTTCTTT	CASSWDRGGTEAFF
TRBV27	13	NA	TRBJ1-1	NA	TGTGCCAGCAGTGAGGGAGGGGGCACTGAAGCTTTCTTT	CASSEGGGTEAFF
TRBV5-4	18	TRBD1	TRBJ2-3	NA	TGTGCCAGCAGCCTCACAGTCTCGACAGGGGGCCTAACAGATACGCAGTATTTT	CASSLTVSTGGLTDTQYF
TRBV28	12	NA	TRBJ2-6	NA	TGTGCCAGCAGAGTTGGGGCCAACGTCCTGACTTTC	CASRVGANVLTF
TRBV6-5	14	TRBD1	TRBJ2-7	NA	TGTGCCAGCAGTCGGCGGGACAGGTACTACGAGCAGTACTTC	CASSRRDRYYEQYF
TRBV5-1	14	TRBD2	TRBJ2-7	NA	TGCGCCAGCAGCTTGGTGGGAGGGTCTTACGAGCAGTACTTC	CASSLVGGSYEQYF
TRBV11-2	15	NA	TRBJ1-3	NA	TGTGCCAGCAGCTTCTCGTCTAGGGTCGGAAACACCATATATTTT	CASSFSSRVGNTIYF
TRBV29-1	13	TRBD1	TRBJ1-5	NA	TGCAGCGTTTCAGGGGGCCCTGAACAGCCCCAGCATTTT	CSVSGGPEQPQHF
TRBV7-9	13	NA	TRBJ1-3	NA	TGTGCCAGCGGGGGGCTTTCTGGAAACACCATATATTTT	CASGGLSGNTIYF